This section outlines one TCR beta chain sequence together with its context. Produced via immunoSEQ multiplex PCR; TCRdb's table is partial and in-frame only. Among 95,000 to 150,000 clones listed, 70% to 90% were seen once. The CDR3 is 15 amino acids. V lost 2 bases and J lost 0, with 11 bases in between. Germline V gene lookup returns CDR1 SGHTA and CDR2 FQGTGA. The data were obtained in a study of cytomegalovirus exposure and HLA in healthy donors. The sequence derives from a woman aged 18-29 years in good health and CMV-seropositive. V and J are TRBV7-3 and TRBJ2-7; possible D gene TRBD2, 6 bases. The specimen was PBMCs. This chain's CDR3 is CASSLLAESSYEQYF. In DNA, the CDR3 is TGTGCCAGCAGCTTATTAGCGGAGAGCTCCTACGAGCAGTACTTC. The full variable domain, with the rest looked up from reference TRBV7-3 and TRBJ2-7, is GAGVSQTPSNKVTEKGKYVELRCDPISGHTALYWYRQSLGQGPEFLIYFQGTGAADDSGLPNDRFFAVRPEGSVSTLKIQRTERGDSAVYLCASSLLAESSYEQYFGPGTRLTVT.